The source of this T cell receptor beta chain is a study of CD8+ T cells in alopecia areata. Extracted RNA was reverse transcribed, and the resulting cDNA served as sequencing template. Some clones are missing from TCRdb's copy, which holds only in-frame ones; the method was immunoSEQ multiplex PCR. The sample lists roughly 200,000 clones; 40% to 65% were seen once. Treatment of the sample: oral pan-JAK inhibitor, 5-10 mg twice daily. There are 15 residues in the CDR3. CDR1 and CDR2 from the germline V gene are SQVTM and ANQGSEA. V and J are TRBV29-1 and TRBJ2-5, with 8 bases that match TRBD1. The DNA matches TRBJ2-7 better at its end, which makes the J call doubtful. The source is a human donor with alopecia areata. The sequencing used CD8+ T cells sorted from blood, collected at week 24, from a patient treated with tofacitinib. CDR3 protein: CSVEEAGTGSYEQYF. Written as DNA, the CDR3 is TGCAGCGTTGAAGAAGCCGGGACAGGAAGCTACGAGCAGTACTTC.